The sequence of this T cell receptor (beta chain) was determined in a study of OX40 agonist ivuxolimab in advanced cancers. Study-wide results and caveats: Patients who responded partially at 0.1-3.0 mg/kg showed clonal expansion ranking among the lowest.

TCRdb's copy holds only in-frame clones and misses some; the assay was immunoSEQ multiplex PCR. The repertoire includes more than 45,000 clones, roughly 86% of them detected once, and approximately 1.9% sits in the top ten. Trimming removed 3 bases at V and 0 bases at J, with 10 bases between. The length of the CDR3 is 15 residues. CDR1 LNHDA and CDR2 SQIVND come from the germline V gene (reference sequence). Comment on this clone: Its cognate antigen is unknown.

Here the sequenced sample was CD4+ or CD8+ T cells sorted from blood, taken in a trial of the OX40 agonist ivuxolimab. The genes are TRBV19 and TRBJ2-3; D is perhaps TRBD2 (5 bases). This TCR was sampled from an adult with an advanced solid tumor such as melanoma, head and neck, liver or kidney cancer. CDR3 coding DNA: TGTGCCAGTAGTATGGACTGGCCAAGCACAGATACGCAGTATTTT. Amino acids: CASSMDWPSTDTQYF.